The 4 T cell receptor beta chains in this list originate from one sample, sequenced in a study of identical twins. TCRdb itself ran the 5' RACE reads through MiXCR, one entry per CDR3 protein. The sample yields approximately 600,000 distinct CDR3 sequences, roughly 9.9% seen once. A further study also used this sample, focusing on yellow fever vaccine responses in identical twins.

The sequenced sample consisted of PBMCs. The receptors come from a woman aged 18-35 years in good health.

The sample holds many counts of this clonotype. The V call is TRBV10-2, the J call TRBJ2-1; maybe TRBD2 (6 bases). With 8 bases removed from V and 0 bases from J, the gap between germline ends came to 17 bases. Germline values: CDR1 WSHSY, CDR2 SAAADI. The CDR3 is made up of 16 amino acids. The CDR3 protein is CASSSGYRHSYNEQFF. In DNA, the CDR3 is TGCGCCAGCTCCAGCGGGTACCGGCACTCCTACAATGAGCAGTTCTTC.

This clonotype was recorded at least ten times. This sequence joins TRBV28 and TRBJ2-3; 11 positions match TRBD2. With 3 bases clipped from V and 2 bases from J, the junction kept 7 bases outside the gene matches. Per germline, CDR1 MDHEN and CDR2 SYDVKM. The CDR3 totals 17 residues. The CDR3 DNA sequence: TGTGCCAGCAGTTTTTTAGCGGGGGGGGCATCCACAGATACGCAGTATTTT. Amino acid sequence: CASSFLAGGASTDTQYF. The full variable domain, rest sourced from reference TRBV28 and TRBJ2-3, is DVKVTQSSRYLVKRTGEKVFLECVQDMDHENMFWYRQDPGLGLRLIYFSYDVKMKEKGDIPEGYSVSREKKERFSLILESASTNQTSMYLCASSFLAGGASTDTQYFGPGTRLTVL.

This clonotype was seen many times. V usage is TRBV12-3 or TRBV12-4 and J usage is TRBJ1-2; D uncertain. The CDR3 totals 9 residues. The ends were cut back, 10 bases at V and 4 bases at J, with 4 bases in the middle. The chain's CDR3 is CATGYGYTF. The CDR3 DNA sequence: TGTGCCACGGGCTATGGCTACACCTTC.

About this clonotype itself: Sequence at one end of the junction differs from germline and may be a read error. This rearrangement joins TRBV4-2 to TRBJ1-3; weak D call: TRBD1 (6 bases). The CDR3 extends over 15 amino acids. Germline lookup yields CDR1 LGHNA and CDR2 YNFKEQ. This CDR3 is CASTQYRDSGNTIYF. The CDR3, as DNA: TGTGCCAGCACCCAATACAGGGACTCTGGAAACACCATATATTTT.